This entry describes one TCR beta chain. Its antigen is unidentified. The primer mix had 60 Vbeta and 13 Jbeta primers. Profiling relied on immunoSEQ multiplex PCR, and the TCRdb table lists in-frame clones only, not all of them. The sample lists under 150,000 clones, roughly 80% occurring once. This sample was included in a study of cytomegalovirus exposure and HLA in healthy donors. Across the whole study: Samples from HLA-typed donors yielded approximately 80 million unique TCRs in an early data release.

This CDR3 comprises 14 residues. The V segment lost 5 bases and the J segment 5 bases; nucleotides outside the gene matches: 5. The germline CDR1 and CDR2 sequences are SQVTM and ANQGSEA. Findings and caveats of the study: As a later analysis showed, several of the most significant clusters appeared to be linked to common viral pathogens.

Specimen: PBMCs. The chain has TRBV29-1 and TRBJ2-7; 14 bases are shared with TRBD2. The receptor comes from a man between 25 and 39 years old in good health and CMV-seronegative. This CDR3 is CSVWTSGRSHEQYF. CDR3 nucleotide sequence: TGCAGCGTTTGGACTAGCGGGAGGAGCCACGAGCAGTACTTC.